What follows are 22 T cell receptor beta chains derived from one specimen sequenced in a study of blood T cells in healthy people across ages. A second about 6 to 12 cycle PCR used barcoded and J-beta primers. TCRdb redid the calling of the 5' RACE reads with MiXCR, one entry per CDR3 protein. This table holds about 670,000 distinct CDR3 sequences, 40% to 45% found once. Source material: blood. Receptors were obtained from an elderly man in good health.

At least ten counts were recorded for this clonotype. The chain employs TRBV27 and TRBJ1-2; no firm D call. Trimming took off 2 bases at V and 5 bases at J, with 9 bases between the two ends. CDR3 length: 13 residues. Germline V gene lookup returns CDR1 MNHEY and CDR2 SMNVEV (reference sequence). The CDR3: CASSLVSGYGYTF. The CDR3 nucleotides are TGTGCCAGCAGTTTAGTTTCAGGTTATGGCTACACCTTC.

This clonotype was seen a single time. The chain has TRBV20-1 and TRBJ2-1, with TRBD2 matching over 10 bases. The germline gives CDR1 DFQATT, CDR2 SNEGSKA (reference sequence). J was trimmed by 9 bases and V by 2 bases; bases with no gene match: 10. The CDR3 consists of 15 residues. The CDR3 DNA reads TGCAGTGCTAGACCAAGAACTAGCGGGGTTTTTGAGCAGTTCTTC. Protein sequence: CSARPRTSGVFEQFF.

This clonotype was counted at least ten times. This chain links TRBV5-1 with TRBJ2-1; 10 bases are shared with TRBD2. The CDR3 runs to 17 residues. V was pared by 1 base and J by 7 bases, with 11 bases of the junction left unmatched. Germline V CDR1 and CDR2: SGHRS, YFSETQ. The CDR3 sequence: CASSLMPSGSVGNEQFF. The DNA of the CDR3 is TGCGCCAGCAGCTTGATGCCTAGCGGGAGTGTGGGTAATGAGCAGTTCTTC.

The sample holds many counts of this clonotype. The rearrangement joins TRBV2 to TRBJ2-7; no firm D call. This CDR3 has 15 amino acids. Trimming took off 2 bases at V and 5 bases at J, with 16 bases between the two ends. Germline V gene data show CDR1 as SNHLY and CDR2 as FYNNEI. The CDR3 here is CASSEPWTGVDEQYF. CDR3 in DNA: TGTGCCAGCAGTGAACCTTGGACGGGTGTAGACGAGCAGTACTTC.

This chain uses TRBV4-1 with TRBJ2-2, with 11 bases fitting TRBD1. V lost 3 bases to trimming and J lost 7 bases; unmatched junction nucleotides: 4. Germline lookup yields CDR1 MGHRA and CDR2 YSYEKL. This CDR3 is 15 amino acids long. For the CDR3, the DNA is TGCGCCAGCAGCCAGGACAGGGGGCGGGGCGGGGAGCTGTTTTTT. Its translation is CASSQDRGRGGELFF.

The chain employs TRBV5-6 and TRBJ2-3; 7 bases align to TRBD1. V was pared by 2 bases and J by 0 bases, with 3 bases of the junction left unmatched. CDR1 SGHDT and CDR2 YYEEEE come from the germline V gene. The CDR3 length is 15 residues. Written as DNA, the CDR3 is TGTGCCAGCAGCTTTTACAGGGGTAGCACAGATACGCAGTATTTT. Translating it yields CASSFYRGSTDTQYF.

This sequence joins TRBV2 and TRBJ2-7, with 7 nucleotides matching TRBD1. J was trimmed by 5 bases and V by 6 bases; bases with no gene match: 10. This CDR3 contains 14 residues. Germline CDR1 SNHLY, CDR2 FYNNEI. The CDR3 reads CASRGQTGTDEQYF. The CDR3 DNA sequence: TGTGCCAGCAGGGGACAGACAGGGACCGACGAGCAGTACTTC.

A few counts support this clonotype. The chain recombines TRBV6-6 with TRBJ2-3, with D tentatively TRBD1 or TRBD2 (5 bases each). V lost 4 bases to trimming and J lost 4 bases, with 12 bases between them. From germline, CDR1 is MNHNY and CDR2 SVGAGI (reference sequence). The CDR3 is 14 residues long. CDR3 loop: CASSLAKGPDTQYF. The CDR3 nucleotides are TGTGCCAGCAGTTTAGCGAAGGGGCCAGATACGCAGTATTTT.

Regarding this clonotype: A read error is possible here, since a much larger clone lies one base away. This chain links TRBV6-5 with TRBJ2-3; maybe TRBD2 (6 bases). This CDR3 spans 15 amino acids. Germline CDR1 and CDR2: MNHEY and SVGAGI. CDR3 nucleotide sequence: TGTGCCAGCAGTTACTCGGCGGGGAGCACAGATACGCGGTATTTT. Its protein product is CASSYSAGSTDTRYF.

The chain joins TRBV5-1 to TRBJ1-1, with D possibly matching TRBD1 (6 bases). The CDR3 has 13 amino acids. Trimming cost V 2 bases and J 6 bases, with 11 bases left between them. Germline loops: CDR1 SGHRS, CDR2 YFSETQ. In nucleotides, the CDR3 is TGCGCCAGCAGCTTATTCAGGGGTGCTGAAGCTTTCTTT. Its protein product is CASSLFRGAEAFF.

In the case of this clonotype: An end of the junction does not agree with germline; a read error may underlie this. The chain has TRBV6-2 or TRBV6-3 and TRBJ2-5, with a weak D call TRBD2 (6 bases). The CDR3 sequence is 14 residues long. Germline loops: CDR1 MNHEY, CDR2 SVGEGT. In nucleotides, the CDR3 is TGTGCCGGCAGTCCGGGGGACGGGCAAGAGACCCAGTACTTC. It encodes CAGSPGDGQETQYF.

Turning to this clonotype: A read error may produce the germline difference seen at one junction end. The rearrangement uses TRBV6-1 and TRBJ2-1; D may be TRBD2 (5 bases). CDR3 length: 15 amino acids. Per the germline V gene, CDR1 is MNHNS and CDR2 is SASEGT. CDR3 DNA: TGTACCAGCAGTGAAGGGCGGGCCGACGGAAAGGAGCAGTTCTTC. The encoded protein is CTSSEGRADGKEQFF.

The table lists this clonotype with many counts. The chain uses TRBV12-3 or TRBV12-4 and TRBJ2-1; possible D gene TRBD1, 5 bases. CDR3 length equals 15 residues. Trimming removed 7 bases at V and 1 base at J, with 14 bases between. The CDR3 loop is CASNPTALSYNEQFF. DNA of the CDR3: TGTGCCAGCAACCCGACAGCACTGTCCTACAATGAGCAGTTCTTC.

This clonotype was seen only a few times. The V call is TRBV6-5, the J call TRBJ1-2; 9 bases match TRBD1. V was pared by 2 bases and J by 8 bases, with 9 bases of the junction left unmatched. Germline values: CDR1 MNHEY, CDR2 SVGAGI. CDR3 size: 15 residues. The CDR3 here is CASSYLGTGNAGYTF. CDR3 nucleotides: TGTGCCAGCAGTTACCTAGGGACAGGGAACGCCGGCTACACCTTC.

This clonotype showed up just a few times. The chain carries TRBV28 and TRBJ1-2; a possible D gene is TRBD1 (6 bases). V was trimmed by 6 bases and J by 9 bases, leaving 11 bases between them. This CDR3 region has 11 residues. The germline gives CDR1 MDHEN, CDR2 SYDVKM. CDR3 nucleotide sequence: TGTGCCAGCAGGGGGGCAGGGAGCTACACCTTC. The encoded protein is CASRGAGSYTF.

J is TRBJ1-5 and V is TRBV6-6, with D tentatively TRBD1 (5 bases). CDR3 length: 14 residues. Per germline, CDR1 MNHNY and CDR2 SVGAGI (reference sequence). The ends were cut back, 3 bases at V and 3 bases at J, with 9 bases in the middle. This chain's CDR3 is CASSYGRDNQPQHF. In DNA form, the CDR3 reads TGTGCCAGCAGTTATGGCAGGGACAATCAGCCCCAGCATTTT.

The chain carries TRBV11-2 and TRBJ2-1; D not certain. The CDR3 totals 13 residues. The V end was cut by 6 bases, the J end by 9 bases, with 15 bases between. Germline CDR1 is SGHAT and CDR2 is FQNNGV. The CDR3 nucleotides read TGTGCCAGCAGTCCGAGGCCAGCATCTGAGCAGTTCTTC. Its translation: CASSPRPASEQFF.

This clonotype was detected ten times or more. V is TRBV6-2 or TRBV6-3 and J is TRBJ2-5; D not resolved. CDR3 length equals 12 residues. Germline V lookup: CDR1 MNHEY, CDR2 SVGEGT. Trimming removed 6 bases at V and 5 bases at J, with 10 bases between. In DNA, the CDR3 is TGTGCCAGCAGCTTAACGAGGGAGACCCAGTACTTC. This codes for CASSLTRETQYF.

This clonotype was observed a few times. This sequence joins TRBV20-1 and TRBJ2-3, with 7 bases aligning to TRBD2. J was trimmed by 1 base and V by 5 bases; bases with no gene match: 6. This CDR3 has 14 residues. CDR1 is DFQATT, CDR2 SNEGSKA, per germline (reference sequence). CDR3: CSASRAGRTDTQYF. The CDR3 nucleotides read TGCAGTGCTTCTCGAGCGGGACGCACAGATACGCAGTATTTT.

This clonotype was found a few times. The chain uses TRBV9 and TRBJ1-1, with D possibly being TRBD1 (5 bases). V gave up 0 bases and J gave up 5 bases, with 11 bases separating them. From germline, CDR1 is SGDLS and CDR2 YYNGEE. The CDR3 extends over 14 amino acids. CDR3: CASSVAGLRTEAFF. In nucleotides, the CDR3 is TGTGCCAGCAGCGTAGCGGGGCTAAGGACTGAAGCTTTCTTT.

J is TRBJ2-1 and V is TRBV7-9; 8 bases agree with TRBD2. CDR1 and CDR2 (germline): SEHNR, FQNEAQ (reference sequence). This CDR3 contains 16 residues. V was clipped by 9 bases and J by 8 bases; unmatched bases: 18. CDR3 residues: CAREKPGLVQSDEQFF. CDR3 bases: TGTGCCAGGGAAAAGCCGGGACTAGTTCAAAGCGATGAGCAGTTCTTC.

The CDR3 bases are TGTGCCAGCAGCTTAGATGGCCAGCCCACAGATACGCAGTATTTT. Encoded protein: CASSLDGQPTDTQYF. The chain links TRBV7-9 to TRBJ2-3; no clear D gene. Germline values: CDR1 SEHNR, CDR2 FQNEAQ (reference sequence). This CDR3 is 15 amino acids long. Trimming took off 1 base at V and 2 bases at J, with 10 bases between the two ends.